The text below deals with one T cell receptor beta chain. The data are from a study of T cells after somatic rescue of genetic block. Clones were sequenced by immunoSEQ multiplex PCR, and TCRdb holds only the in-frame ones, with some missing. Of more than 13,000 clones in the sample, about 70% are singletons; the top ten hold 25% to 30%. The source material was peripheral blood mononuclear cells (PBMCs). This receptor was identified in a man younger than 35.

The CDR3: CASSVPWRVRGQTDTQYF. The CDR3 nucleotides are TGTGCCAGCAGCGTCCCCTGGCGGGTGCGGGGGCAGACAGATACGCAGTATTTT. V is TRBV9 and J is TRBJ2-3, with TRBD2 as a possible D gene (7 bases). Germline V gene sequence: CDR1 SGDLS, CDR2 YYNGEE. The CDR3 runs 18 residues. The V end was cut by 2 bases, the J end by 3 bases, with 22 bases between.